This T cell receptor beta chain was captured in a study of blood T cell repertoires in COVID-19. The wider study: Collection of acute and convalescent COVID-19 samples took place in the United States, Italy and Spain. The cDNA or gDNA used as material had been derived from T cells, B-cell-depleted T cells, or PBMCs.

Repertoires were generated with immunoSEQ multiplex PCR, while TCRdb's copy carries only in-frame clones and drops some. The data hold about 380,000 clones, with 89% observed a single time. CDR3 length equals 14 residues. Between the trimmed V and J ends, which lost 3 bases and 0 bases, there was a span of 7 bases. The germline V gene encodes CDR1 SGHTA and CDR2 FQGTGA. The origin of this receptor is a man aged 40-55 years with acute or convalescent COVID-19. The chain has TRBV7-3 and TRBJ2-3; D remains ambiguous. The sequenced sample consisted of peripheral blood. CDR3 residues: CASSFTESTDTQYF. CDR3 coding DNA: TGTGCCAGCAGCTTTACAGAAAGCACAGATACGCAGTATTTT.